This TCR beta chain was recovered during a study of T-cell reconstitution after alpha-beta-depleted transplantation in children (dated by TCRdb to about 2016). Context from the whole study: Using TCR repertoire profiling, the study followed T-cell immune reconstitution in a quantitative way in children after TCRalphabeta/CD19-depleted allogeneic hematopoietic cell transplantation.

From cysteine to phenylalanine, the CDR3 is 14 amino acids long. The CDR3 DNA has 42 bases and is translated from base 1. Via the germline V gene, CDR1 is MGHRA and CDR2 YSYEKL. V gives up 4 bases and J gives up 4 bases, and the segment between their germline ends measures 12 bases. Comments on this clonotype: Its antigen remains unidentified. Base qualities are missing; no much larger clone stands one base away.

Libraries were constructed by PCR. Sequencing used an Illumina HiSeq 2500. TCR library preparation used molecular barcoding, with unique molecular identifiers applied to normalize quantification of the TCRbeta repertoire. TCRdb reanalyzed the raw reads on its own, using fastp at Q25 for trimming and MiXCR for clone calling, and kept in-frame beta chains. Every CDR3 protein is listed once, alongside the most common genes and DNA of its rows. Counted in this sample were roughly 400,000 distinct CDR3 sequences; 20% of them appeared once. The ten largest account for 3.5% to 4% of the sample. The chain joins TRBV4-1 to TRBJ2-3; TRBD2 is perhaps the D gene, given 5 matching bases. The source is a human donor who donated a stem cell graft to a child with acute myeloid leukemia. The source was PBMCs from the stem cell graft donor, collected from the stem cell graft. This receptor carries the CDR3 CASSRLALADTQYF. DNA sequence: TGCGCCAGCAGCCGATTAGCGTTAGCAGATACGCAGTATTTT.